The clone carrying this T cell receptor beta chain is a singleton in its sample. Its antigen is undetermined. This sample was taken from a study of brain T cells in children with intractable seizures. Overall study findings and caveats: Pre-surgery blood may have been undersampled, hiding some clones. Patients' HCMV serostatus was unknown; virus specificity rests on CDR3 similarity alone.

The germline gives CDR1 SGHKS, CDR2 YYEKEE (reference sequence). V gave up 1 base and J gave up 9 bases, with 14 bases separating them. The CDR3 extends over 15 amino acids. Only cases whose brain tissue showed the highest T cell transcript signatures were sequenced. Before surgery, patients took at least one anti-epileptic drug. Method: immunoSEQ multiplex PCR; TCRdb's copy keeps in-frame clones and lacks some. This table has 110,000 or so clones, under 95% appearing once. This clonotype originated in a boy in the first two years of life with hemimegalencephaly and intractable seizures. The chain recombines TRBV5-5 with TRBJ1-6; TRBD1 might be the D (6 bases). The sequencing used peripheral blood, collected at surgery. The CDR3 coding sequence is TGTGCCAGCAGCTTGAAGGGGGTCGGTAGTTCACCCCTCCACTTT. Protein sequence: CASSLKGVGSSPLHF.